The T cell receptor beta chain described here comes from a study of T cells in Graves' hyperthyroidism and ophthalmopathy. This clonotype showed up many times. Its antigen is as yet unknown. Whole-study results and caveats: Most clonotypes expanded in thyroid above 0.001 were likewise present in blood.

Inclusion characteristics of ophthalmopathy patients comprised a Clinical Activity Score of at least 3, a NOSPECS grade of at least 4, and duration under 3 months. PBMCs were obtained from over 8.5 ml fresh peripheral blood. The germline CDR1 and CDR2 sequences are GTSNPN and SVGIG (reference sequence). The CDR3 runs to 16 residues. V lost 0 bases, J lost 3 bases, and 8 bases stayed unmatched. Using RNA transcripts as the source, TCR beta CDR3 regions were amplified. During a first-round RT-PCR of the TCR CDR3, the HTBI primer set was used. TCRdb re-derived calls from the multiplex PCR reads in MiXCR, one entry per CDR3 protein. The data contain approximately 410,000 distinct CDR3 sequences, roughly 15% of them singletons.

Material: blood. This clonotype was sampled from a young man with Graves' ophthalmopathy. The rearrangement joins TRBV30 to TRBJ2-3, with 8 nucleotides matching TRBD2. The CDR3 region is CAWSVERVAGTDTQYF. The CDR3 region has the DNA TGTGCCTGGAGTGTTGAAAGGGTAGCGGGGACAGATACGCAGTATTTT.